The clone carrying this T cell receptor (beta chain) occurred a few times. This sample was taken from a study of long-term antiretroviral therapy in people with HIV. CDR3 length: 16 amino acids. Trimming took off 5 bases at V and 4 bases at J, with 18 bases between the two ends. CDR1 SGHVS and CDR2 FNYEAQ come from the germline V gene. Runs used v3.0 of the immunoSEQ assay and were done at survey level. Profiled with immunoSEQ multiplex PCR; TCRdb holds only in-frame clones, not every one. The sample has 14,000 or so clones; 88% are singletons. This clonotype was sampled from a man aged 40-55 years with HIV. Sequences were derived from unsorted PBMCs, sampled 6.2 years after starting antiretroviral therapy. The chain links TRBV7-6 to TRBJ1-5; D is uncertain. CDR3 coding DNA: TGTGCCAGCAGCACCCGAGGAGGGAAAGGAAATCAGCCCCAGCATTTT. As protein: CASSTRGGKGNQPQHF. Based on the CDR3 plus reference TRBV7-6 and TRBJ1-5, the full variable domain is GAGVSQSPRYKVTKRGQDVALRCDPISGHVSLYWYRQALGQGPEFLTYFNYEAQQDKSGLPNDRFSAERPEGSISTLTIQRTEQRDSAMYRCASSTRGGKGNQPQHFGDGTRLSIL.